A selection of T cell receptor beta chains follows, all from one sample in a study of CD8 T cells in ankylosing spondylitis. From the 5' RACE reads, TCRdb called clonotypes with MiXCR, one entry per CDR3 protein. Of approximately 140,000 distinct CDR3 sequences in the sample, roughly 17% were seen once. Sequenced sample: blood, either unsorted or a sorted T cell fraction (not recorded which). Receptors originate from a male donor with ankylosing spondylitis. Both conserved end residues are part of each CDR3. Each record gives: clone size, J gene, V gene, D gene, CDR3 protein, CDR3 DNA. The D gene is left open where the match is weak. Clone size is given for some rows only: seen once, a few or many times, or a class if the clone is expanded.

abundance: NA; j_gene: TRBJ2-7; v_gene: TRBV10-3; d_gene: NA; CDR3aa: CAISESFSNYEQYF; CDR3nt: TGTGCCATCAGTGAGTCGTTCTCCAACTACGAGCAGTACTTC
abundance: NA; j_gene: TRBJ2-1; v_gene: TRBV11-2; d_gene: NA; CDR3aa: CASSQAASETDEQFF; CDR3nt: TGTGCCAGCAGCCAGGCGGCTAGCGAAACGGATGAGCAGTTCTTC
abundance: few; j_gene: TRBJ2-7; v_gene: TRBV20-1; d_gene: TRBD1; CDR3aa: CSARSRGQSSYEQYF; CDR3nt: TGCAGTGCTAGAAGCCGGGGACAGAGCTCCTACGAGCAGTACTTC
abundance: few; j_gene: TRBJ1-4; v_gene: TRBV25-1; d_gene: NA; CDR3aa: CASSELVYSDRVNEKLFF; CDR3nt: TGTGCCAGCAGTGAATTAGTTTATTCCGACAGAGTTAATGAAAAACTGTTTTTT
abundance: few; j_gene: TRBJ2-7; v_gene: TRBV4-1; d_gene: NA; CDR3aa: CASSQSYTGPYEQYF; CDR3nt: TGCGCCAGCAGCCAAAGCTACACGGGACCTTACGAGCAGTACTTC
abundance: few; j_gene: TRBJ2-7; v_gene: TRBV7-3; d_gene: TRBD2; CDR3aa: CASSFASGYEQYF; CDR3nt: TGTGCCAGCAGCTTCGCTAGCGGCTACGAGCAGTACTTC
abundance: many; j_gene: TRBJ2-7; v_gene: TRBV29-1; d_gene: TRBD1; CDR3aa: CSVGTGTYEQYF; CDR3nt: TGCAGCGTGGGGACAGGGACCTACGAGCAGTACTTC
abundance: few; j_gene: TRBJ2-7; v_gene: TRBV7-9; d_gene: NA; CDR3aa: CASSAGGTSSYEQYF; CDR3nt: TGTGCCAGCAGTGCCGGCGGCACTAGCTCCTACGAGCAGTACTTC
abundance: many; j_gene: TRBJ1-2; v_gene: TRBV27; d_gene: NA; CDR3aa: CASSLPRDRDYGYTF; CDR3nt: TGTGCCAGCAGTTTACCCCGGGACCGCGACTATGGCTACACCTTC
abundance: NA; j_gene: TRBJ2-5; v_gene: TRBV13; d_gene: NA; CDR3aa: CASSTRLGRETQYF; CDR3nt: TGTGCCAGCAGCACTCGGTTGGGCCGGGAGACCCAGTACTTC
abundance: few; j_gene: TRBJ1-3; v_gene: TRBV6-4; d_gene: TRBD1; CDR3aa: CARNAPGGPGNTIYF; CDR3nt: TGTGCCAGGAACGCCCCAGGGGGACCTGGAAACACCATATATTTT
abundance: NA; j_gene: TRBJ2-7; v_gene: TRBV9; d_gene: NA; CDR3aa: CASSVGRGLGEQYF; CDR3nt: TGTGCCAGCAGCGTAGGTCGGGGTTTGGGCGAGCAGTACTTC
abundance: NA; j_gene: TRBJ2-6; v_gene: TRBV5-1; d_gene: TRBD1; CDR3aa: CASTLTGLGGSGANVLTF; CDR3nt: TGCGCCAGCACCCTGACAGGGCTAGGGGGTTCTGGGGCCAACGTCCTGACTTTC
abundance: many; j_gene: TRBJ1-3; v_gene: TRBV4-2; d_gene: NA; CDR3aa: CASSQDPLINSPHTIYF; CDR3nt: TGTGCCAGCAGCCAAGATCCCCTGATAAATTCGCCGCACACCATATATTTT
abundance: NA; j_gene: TRBJ2-5; v_gene: TRBV7-8; d_gene: NA; CDR3aa: CASSLERGPGPEGETQYF; CDR3nt: TGTGCCAGCAGCTTAGAGAGGGGGCCGGGACCGGAGGGGGAGACCCAGTACTTC
abundance: NA; j_gene: TRBJ1-2; v_gene: TRBV4-3; d_gene: NA; CDR3aa: CASSPRGTASSLYGYTF; CDR3nt: TGCGCCAGCAGCCCGAGGGGAACCGCTTCGTCCTTGTATGGCTACACCTTC
abundance: few; j_gene: TRBJ2-7; v_gene: TRBV19; d_gene: TRBD2; CDR3aa: CASSPAGAYEQYF; CDR3nt: TGTGCCAGTAGTCCAGCGGGAGCCTACGAGCAGTACTTC
abundance: few; j_gene: TRBJ2-1; v_gene: TRBV27; d_gene: TRBD1; CDR3aa: CASSLRGLYNEQFF; CDR3nt: TGTGCCAGCAGTTTAAGGGGGCTTTACAATGAGCAGTTCTTC
abundance: NA; j_gene: TRBJ1-1; v_gene: TRBV12-3/TRBV12-4; d_gene: TRBD1; CDR3aa: CASSPASQGPLNTEAFF; CDR3nt: TGTGCCAGCAGTCCCGCCTCACAGGGGCCCTTGAATACTGAAGCTTTCTTT
abundance: few; j_gene: TRBJ1-4; v_gene: TRBV7-2; d_gene: NA; CDR3aa: CASSLGGKLFF; CDR3nt: TGTGCCAGCAGCTTAGGCGGAAAACTGTTTTTT
abundance: NA; j_gene: TRBJ2-7; v_gene: TRBV7-9; d_gene: NA; CDR3aa: CASSLAPGKGDYEQYF; CDR3nt: TGTGCCAGCAGCTTAGCACCAGGGAAAGGGGATTACGAGCAGTACTTC
abundance: NA; j_gene: TRBJ2-5; v_gene: TRBV27; d_gene: TRBD1; CDR3aa: CASSSVDRVAPETQYF; CDR3nt: TGTGCCAGCAGTTCCGTCGACAGGGTGGCCCCAGAAACCCAGTACTTC
abundance: NA; j_gene: TRBJ2-7; v_gene: TRBV27; d_gene: TRBD2; CDR3aa: CASSRGLAGDEQYF; CDR3nt: TGTGCCAGCAGTCGTGGGCTAGCGGGAGACGAGCAGTACTTC
abundance: many; j_gene: TRBJ2-7; v_gene: TRBV29-1; d_gene: NA; CDR3aa: CSVTGTYEQYF; CDR3nt: TGCAGCGTTACCGGGACCTACGAGCAGTACTTC
abundance: NA; j_gene: TRBJ2-3; v_gene: TRBV5-1; d_gene: NA; CDR3aa: CASSETRGADTQYF; CDR3nt: TGCGCCAGCAGCGAGACCCGCGGTGCAGATACGCAGTATTTT
abundance: few; j_gene: TRBJ1-1; v_gene: TRBV14; d_gene: NA; CDR3aa: CASSQDRGTEAFF; CDR3nt: TGTGCCAGCAGCCAAGATAGGGGAACTGAAGCTTTCTTT
abundance: NA; j_gene: TRBJ2-1; v_gene: TRBV18; d_gene: NA; CDR3aa: CASSMALNEQFF; CDR3nt: TGTGCCAGCTCAATGGCCCTTAATGAGCAGTTCTTC
abundance: NA; j_gene: TRBJ1-5; v_gene: TRBV4-3; d_gene: NA; CDR3aa: CASSHRGPSGANQPQHF; CDR3nt: TGCGCCAGCAGCCATCGGGGACCCTCGGGGGCTAATCAGCCCCAGCATTTT
abundance: NA; j_gene: TRBJ2-3; v_gene: TRBV6-2/TRBV6-3; d_gene: TRBD2; CDR3aa: CASSPWTSDQDTQYF; CDR3nt: TGTGCCAGCAGCCCATGGACTAGCGACCAAGATACGCAGTATTTT
abundance: few; j_gene: TRBJ1-5; v_gene: TRBV27; d_gene: NA; CDR3aa: CASSPELSQPQHF; CDR3nt: TGTGCCAGCAGTCCGGAGCTAAGCCAGCCCCAGCATTTT
abundance: NA; j_gene: TRBJ2-7; v_gene: TRBV9; d_gene: TRBD2; CDR3aa: CASSVGLAGGEQYF; CDR3nt: TGTGCCAGCAGCGTAGGGTTAGCGGGGGGTGAGCAGTACTTC
abundance: NA; j_gene: TRBJ1-2; v_gene: TRBV4-2; d_gene: TRBD1; CDR3aa: CASSPRDRGNGYTF; CDR3nt: TGTGCCAGCAGCCCTCGGGACAGGGGCAATGGCTACACCTTC
abundance: NA; j_gene: TRBJ2-7; v_gene: TRBV20-1; d_gene: TRBD2; CDR3aa: CSARPRTSGRAYEQYF; CDR3nt: TGCAGTGCAAGACCCCGTACGAGCGGGAGGGCCTACGAGCAGTACTTC
abundance: few; j_gene: TRBJ2-5; v_gene: TRBV2; d_gene: NA; CDR3aa: CASSWRLTRETQYF; CDR3nt: TGTGCCAGCTCCTGGCGTCTAACCAGGGAGACCCAGTACTTC